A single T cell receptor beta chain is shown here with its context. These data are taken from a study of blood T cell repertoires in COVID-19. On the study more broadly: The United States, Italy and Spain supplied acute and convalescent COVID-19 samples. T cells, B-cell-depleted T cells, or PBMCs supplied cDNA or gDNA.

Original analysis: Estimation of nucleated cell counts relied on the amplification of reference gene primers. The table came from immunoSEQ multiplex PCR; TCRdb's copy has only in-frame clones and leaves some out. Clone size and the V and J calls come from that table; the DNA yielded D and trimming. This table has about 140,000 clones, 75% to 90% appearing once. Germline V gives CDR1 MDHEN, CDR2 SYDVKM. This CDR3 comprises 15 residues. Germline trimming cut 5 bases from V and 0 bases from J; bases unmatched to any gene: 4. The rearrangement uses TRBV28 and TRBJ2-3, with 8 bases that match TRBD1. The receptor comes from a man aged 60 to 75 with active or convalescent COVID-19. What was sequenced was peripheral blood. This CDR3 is CASSPGTGSTDTQYF. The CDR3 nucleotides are TGTGCCAGCAGTCCGGGGACAGGTAGCACAGATACGCAGTATTTT.